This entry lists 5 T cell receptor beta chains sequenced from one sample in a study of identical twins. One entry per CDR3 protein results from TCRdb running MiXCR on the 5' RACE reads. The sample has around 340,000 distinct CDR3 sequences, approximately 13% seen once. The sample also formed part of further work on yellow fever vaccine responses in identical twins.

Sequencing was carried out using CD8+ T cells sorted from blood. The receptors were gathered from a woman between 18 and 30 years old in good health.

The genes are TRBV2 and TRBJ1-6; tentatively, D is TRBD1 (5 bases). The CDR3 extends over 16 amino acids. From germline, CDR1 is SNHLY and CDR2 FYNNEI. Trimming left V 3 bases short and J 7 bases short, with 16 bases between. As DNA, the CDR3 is TGTGCCAGCAGTGAGTTCGCACTGGGGCAGAATTCACCCCTCCACTTT. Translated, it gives CASSEFALGQNSPLHF.

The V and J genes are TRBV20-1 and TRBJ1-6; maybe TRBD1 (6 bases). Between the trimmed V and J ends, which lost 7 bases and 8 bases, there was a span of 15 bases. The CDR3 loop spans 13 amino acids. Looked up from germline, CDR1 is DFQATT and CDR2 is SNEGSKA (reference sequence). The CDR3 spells CSGTGTRDSPLHF. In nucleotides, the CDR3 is TGCAGTGGAACCGGGACAAGAGATTCACCCCTCCACTTT.

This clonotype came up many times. The CDR3 DNA is TGTGCCAGCAGCCCTCCTGCGGACACCGGGGAGCTGTTTTTT. Translation: CASSPPADTGELFF. This chain connects TRBV7-9 to TRBJ2-2; D is unresolved. The germline gives CDR1 SEHNR, CDR2 FQNEAQ (reference sequence). The CDR3 is made up of 14 amino acids. Between the trimmed V and J ends, which lost 5 bases and 3 bases, there was a span of 10 bases.

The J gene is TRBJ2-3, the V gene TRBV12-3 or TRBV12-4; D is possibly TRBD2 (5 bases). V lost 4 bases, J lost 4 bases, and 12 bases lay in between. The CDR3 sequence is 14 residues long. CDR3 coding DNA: TGTGCCAGCAGTTCCGGACTCCCCCCAGATACGCAGTATTTT. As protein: CASSSGLPPDTQYF.

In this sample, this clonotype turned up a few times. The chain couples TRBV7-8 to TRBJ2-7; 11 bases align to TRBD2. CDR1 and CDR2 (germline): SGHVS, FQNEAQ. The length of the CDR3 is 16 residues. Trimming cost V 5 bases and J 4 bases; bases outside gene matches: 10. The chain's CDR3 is CASSTLAGGMQYEQYV. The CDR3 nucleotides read TGTGCCAGCAGCACCTTAGCGGGGGGGATGCAATACGAGCAGTACGTC.